The text below deals with one TCR beta chain. Its specificity is not known. This entry comes from a study of early T cells in non-severe SARS-CoV-2 infection. The wider study: Sequencing used unsorted whole-blood bulk RNA, so chains lack pairing. Findings and caveats of the study: CD4 and private specificities were missed by VDJdb matching, which favored anti-spike CD8 responses.

TCRdb ran MiXCR on the 5' RACE reads and lists one entry per CDR3 protein. Of 45,000 to 55,000 distinct CDR3 sequences in the sample, approximately 9.4% were seen once. Germline CDR1 is DFQATT and CDR2 is SNEGSKA (reference sequence). The CDR3 has 12 residues. The V end was cut by 6 bases, the J end by 0 bases, with 6 bases between. The sequence was obtained from an adult who was a healthcare worker with PCR-confirmed SARS-CoV-2 infection or an uninfected control (not recorded which). The sample was whole blood. The chain links TRBV20-1 to TRBJ1-5; D unresolved. CDR3 bases: TGCAGTGCCCGATATAGCAATCAGCCCCAGCATTTT. It encodes CSARYSNQPQHF.